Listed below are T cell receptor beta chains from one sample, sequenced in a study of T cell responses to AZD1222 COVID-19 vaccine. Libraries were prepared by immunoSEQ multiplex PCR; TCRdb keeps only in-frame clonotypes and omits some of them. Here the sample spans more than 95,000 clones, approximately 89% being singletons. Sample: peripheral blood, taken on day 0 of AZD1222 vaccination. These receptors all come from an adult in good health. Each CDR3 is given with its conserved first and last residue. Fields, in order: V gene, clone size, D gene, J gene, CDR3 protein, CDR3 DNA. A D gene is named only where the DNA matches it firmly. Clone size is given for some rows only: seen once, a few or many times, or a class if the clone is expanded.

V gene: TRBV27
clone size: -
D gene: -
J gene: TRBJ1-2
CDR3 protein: CASSLTVNYGYTF
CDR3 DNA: TGTGCCAGCAGCCTGACCGTAAACTATGGCTACACCTTC

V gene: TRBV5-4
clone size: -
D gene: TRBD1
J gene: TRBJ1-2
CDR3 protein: CASSAGQEHGYTF
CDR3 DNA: TGTGCCAGCAGCGCGGGACAGGAGCATGGCTACACCTTC

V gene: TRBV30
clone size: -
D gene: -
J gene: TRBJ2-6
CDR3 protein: CAWSVRRAGANVLTF
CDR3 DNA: TGTGCCTGGAGTGTACGGAGGGCTGGGGCCAACGTCCTGACTTTC

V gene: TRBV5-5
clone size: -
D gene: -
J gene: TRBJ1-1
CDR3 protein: CASSLAMVLLEAFF
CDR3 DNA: TGTGCCAGCAGCTTGGCCATGGTCCTTCTTGAAGCTTTCTTT

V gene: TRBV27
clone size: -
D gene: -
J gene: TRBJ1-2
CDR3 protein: CASSSTGYGYTF
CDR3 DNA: TGTGCCAGCAGTTCGACAGGATATGGCTACACCTTC

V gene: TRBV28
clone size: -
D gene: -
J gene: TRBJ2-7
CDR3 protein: CASSFSGAGNYEQYF
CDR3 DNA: TGTGCCAGCAGTTTCTCGGGAGCAGGAAACTACGAGCAGTACTTC

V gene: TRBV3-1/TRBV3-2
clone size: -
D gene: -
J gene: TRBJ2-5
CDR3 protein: CASKSDSQETQYF
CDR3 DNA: TGTGCCAGCAAGTCAGATTCCCAAGAGACCCAGTACTTC

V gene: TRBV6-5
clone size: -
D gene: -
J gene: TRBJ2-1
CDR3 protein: CASSPRPGMGEQFF
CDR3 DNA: TGTGCCAGCAGCCCGCGCCCAGGGATGGGTGAGCAGTTCTTC

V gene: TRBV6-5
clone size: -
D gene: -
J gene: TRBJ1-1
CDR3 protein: CASSYSMNTEAFF
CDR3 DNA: TGTGCCAGCAGTTACTCCATGAACACTGAAGCTTTCTTT

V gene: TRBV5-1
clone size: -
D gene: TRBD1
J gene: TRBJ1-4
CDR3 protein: CASSLAGTGDNEKLFF
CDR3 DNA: TGCGCCAGCAGCTTGGCCGGGACAGGGGATAATGAAAAACTGTTTTTT

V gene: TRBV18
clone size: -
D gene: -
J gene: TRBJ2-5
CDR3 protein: CASSSQETQYF
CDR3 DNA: TGTGCCAGCTCATCGCAAGAGACCCAGTACTTC

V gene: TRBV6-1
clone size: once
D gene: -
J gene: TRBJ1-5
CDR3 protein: CASSEWSASNQPQHF
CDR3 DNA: TGTGCCAGCAGTGAATGGAGTGCTAGCAATCAGCCCCAGCATTTT

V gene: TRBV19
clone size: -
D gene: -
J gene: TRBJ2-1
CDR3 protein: CASSSGEVSNEQFF
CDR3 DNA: TGTGCCAGTAGCTCCGGGGAGGTATCCAATGAGCAGTTCTTC

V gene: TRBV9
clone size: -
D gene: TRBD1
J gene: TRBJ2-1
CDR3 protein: CASSFAGTGGNEQFF
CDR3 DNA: TGTGCCAGCAGCTTTGCCGGGACAGGGGGGAATGAGCAGTTCTTC

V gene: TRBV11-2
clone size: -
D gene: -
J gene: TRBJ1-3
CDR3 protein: CASRGEAGNTIYF
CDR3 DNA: TGTGCCAGCAGGGGGGAAGCTGGAAACACCATATATTTT

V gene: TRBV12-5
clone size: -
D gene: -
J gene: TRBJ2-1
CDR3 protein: CASGFHNEQFF
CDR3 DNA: TGTGCTAGTGGTTTTCACAATGAGCAGTTCTTC

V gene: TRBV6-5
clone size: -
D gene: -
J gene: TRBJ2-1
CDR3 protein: CASSYNRKIGNEQFF
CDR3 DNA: TGTGCCAGCAGTTACAACAGGAAGATTGGGAATGAGCAGTTCTTC

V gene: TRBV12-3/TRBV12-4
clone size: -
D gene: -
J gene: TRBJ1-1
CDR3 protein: CASSLKEGTEAFF
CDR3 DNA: TGTGCCAGCAGTTTGAAAGAGGGTACTGAAGCTTTCTTT

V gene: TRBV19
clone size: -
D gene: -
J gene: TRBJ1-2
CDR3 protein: CASSIREPLANYGYTF
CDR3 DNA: TGTGCCAGTAGTATTCGGGAGCCGTTGGCTAACTATGGCTACACCTTC

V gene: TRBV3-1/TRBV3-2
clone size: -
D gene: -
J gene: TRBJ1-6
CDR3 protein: CASSQEVGVSQAINSPLHF
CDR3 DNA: TGTGCCAGCAGCCAAGAAGTGGGAGTGAGTCAGGCCATAAATTCACCCCTCCACTTT

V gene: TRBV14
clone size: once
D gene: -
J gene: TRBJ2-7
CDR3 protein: CASSQVPGMREQYF
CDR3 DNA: TGTGCCAGCAGCCAAGTTCCAGGGATGCGCGAGCAGTACTTC

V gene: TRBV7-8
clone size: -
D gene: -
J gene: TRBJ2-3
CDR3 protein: CASSPGSLRSDTQYF
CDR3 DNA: TGTGCCAGCAGCCCCGGGTCCCTAAGATCGGATACGCAGTATTTT

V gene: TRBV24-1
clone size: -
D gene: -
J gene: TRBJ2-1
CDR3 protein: CATSDRFHNEQFF
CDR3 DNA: TGTGCCACCAGTGATCGGTTCCACAATGAGCAGTTCTTC

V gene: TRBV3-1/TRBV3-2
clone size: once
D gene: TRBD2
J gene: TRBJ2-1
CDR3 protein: CASSPLSTSSYNEQFF
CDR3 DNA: TGTGCCAGCAGCCCCCTTTCGACTAGCAGCTACAATGAGCAGTTCTTC

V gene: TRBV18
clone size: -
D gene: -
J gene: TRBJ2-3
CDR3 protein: CASSPPSSGSDTQYF
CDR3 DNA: TGTGCCAGCTCACCACCCAGCAGCGGCTCAGATACGCAGTATTTT

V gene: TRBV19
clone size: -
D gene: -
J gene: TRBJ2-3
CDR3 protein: CASSIADTQYF
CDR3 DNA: TGTGCCAGTAGTATTGCCGATACGCAGTATTTT

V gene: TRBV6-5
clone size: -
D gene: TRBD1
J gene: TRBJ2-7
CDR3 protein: CASSYLGQGSYEQYF
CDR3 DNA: TGTGCCAGCAGTTACTTGGGACAGGGGTCCTACGAGCAGTACTTC

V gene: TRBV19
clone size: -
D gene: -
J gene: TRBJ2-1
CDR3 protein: CASSIKGIYNEQFF
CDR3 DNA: TGTGCCAGTAGTATTAAAGGGATCTACAATGAGCAGTTCTTC

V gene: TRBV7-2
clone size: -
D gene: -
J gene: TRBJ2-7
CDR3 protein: CASSLDHGGEQYF
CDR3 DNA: TGTGCCAGCAGCTTAGATCACGGTGGCGAGCAGTACTTC

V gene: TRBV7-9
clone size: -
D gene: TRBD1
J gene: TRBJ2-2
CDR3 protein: CASSRGQVGTGELFF
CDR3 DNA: TGTGCCAGCTCCCGGGGACAGGTGGGCACCGGGGAGCTGTTTTTT

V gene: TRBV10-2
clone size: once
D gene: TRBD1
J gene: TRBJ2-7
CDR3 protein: CASRAGQGGFEQYF
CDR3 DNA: TGCGCCAGCAGGGCGGGACAGGGGGGCTTCGAGCAGTACTTC

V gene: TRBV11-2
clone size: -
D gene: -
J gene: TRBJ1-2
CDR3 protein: CASSPGPEYGYTF
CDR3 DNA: TGTGCCAGCAGTCCTGGGCCGGAATATGGCTACACCTTC

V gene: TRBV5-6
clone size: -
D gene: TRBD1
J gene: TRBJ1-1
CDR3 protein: CASSLPTGGETEAFF
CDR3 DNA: TGTGCCAGCAGCTTACCTACAGGGGGCGAGACTGAAGCTTTCTTT

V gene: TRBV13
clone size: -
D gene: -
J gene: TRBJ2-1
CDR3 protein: CASSLSDGYNEQFF
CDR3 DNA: TGTGCCAGCAGCTTATCGGACGGCTACAATGAGCAGTTCTTC

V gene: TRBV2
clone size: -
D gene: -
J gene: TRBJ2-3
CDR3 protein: CASRGGGTDTQYF
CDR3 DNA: TGTGCCAGCAGGGGCGGGGGCACAGATACGCAGTATTTT

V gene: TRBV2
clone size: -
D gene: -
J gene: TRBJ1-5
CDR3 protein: CASSTSNQPQHF
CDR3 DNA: TGTGCCAGCAGCACAAGCAATCAGCCCCAGCATTTT

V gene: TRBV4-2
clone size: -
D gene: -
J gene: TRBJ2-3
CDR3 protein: CASSRYRASSTDTQYF
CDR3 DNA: TGTGCCAGCAGCCGCTACAGGGCCTCTAGCACAGATACGCAGTATTTT

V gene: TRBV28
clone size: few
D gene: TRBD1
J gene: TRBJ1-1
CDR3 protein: CASSPWTGVNTEAFF
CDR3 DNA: TGTGCCAGCAGTCCATGGACAGGGGTGAACACTGAAGCTTTCTTT

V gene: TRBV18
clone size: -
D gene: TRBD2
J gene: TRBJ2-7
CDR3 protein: CASSNLAGQDEQYF
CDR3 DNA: TGTGCCAGCTCAAATCTAGCGGGGCAAGACGAGCAGTACTTC

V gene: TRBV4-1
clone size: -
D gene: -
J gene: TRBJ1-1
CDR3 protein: CASSQDPFPGPRILNTEAFF
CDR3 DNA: TGCGCCAGCAGCCAAGATCCCTTCCCGGGACCCCGGATTTTGAACACTGAAGCTTTCTTT

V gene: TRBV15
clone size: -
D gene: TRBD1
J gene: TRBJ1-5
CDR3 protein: CATSTRTGSNQPQHF
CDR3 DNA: TGTGCCACCAGCACCCGGACAGGTAGCAATCAGCCCCAGCATTTT

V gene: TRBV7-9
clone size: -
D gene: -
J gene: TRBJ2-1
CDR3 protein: CASTATYNEQFF
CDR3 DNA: TGTGCCAGCACCGCCACCTACAATGAGCAGTTCTTC

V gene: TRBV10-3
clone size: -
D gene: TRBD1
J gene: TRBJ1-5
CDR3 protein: CATGTGGGFDQPQHF
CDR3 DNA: TGTGCCACCGGGACAGGGGGCGGCTTCGATCAGCCCCAGCATTTT

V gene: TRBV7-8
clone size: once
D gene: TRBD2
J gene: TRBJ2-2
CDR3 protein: CASTSGRLNTGELFF
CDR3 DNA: TGTGCCAGCACCAGCGGGAGACTGAACACCGGGGAGCTGTTTTTT

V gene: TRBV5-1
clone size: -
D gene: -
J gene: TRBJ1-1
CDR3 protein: CASSFEKNTEAFF
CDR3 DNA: TGCGCCAGCAGCTTTGAGAAGAACACTGAAGCTTTCTTT

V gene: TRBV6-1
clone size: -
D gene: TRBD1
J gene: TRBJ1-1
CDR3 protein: CASSESTGVGVENTEAFF
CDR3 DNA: TGTGCCAGCAGCGAATCCACAGGGGTCGGAGTGGAGAACACTGAAGCTTTCTTT

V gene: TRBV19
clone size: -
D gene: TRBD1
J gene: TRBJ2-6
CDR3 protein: CASSKTTGGGANVLTF
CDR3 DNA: TGTGCCAGTAGTAAGACGACAGGGGGTGGGGCCAACGTCCTGACTTTC

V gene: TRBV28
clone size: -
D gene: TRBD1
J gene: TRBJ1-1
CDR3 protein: CASSPWTGGGSEAFF
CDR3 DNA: TGTGCCAGCAGTCCGTGGACAGGGGGCGGATCTGAAGCTTTCTTT

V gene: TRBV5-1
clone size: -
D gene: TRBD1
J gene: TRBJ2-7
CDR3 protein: CASSSGTGGAGIEQYF
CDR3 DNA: TGCGCCAGCAGCTCGGGTACAGGGGGCGCCGGGATAGAGCAGTACTTC

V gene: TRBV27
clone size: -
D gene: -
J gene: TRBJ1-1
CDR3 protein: CASSSQGWSTEAFF
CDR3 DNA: TGTGCCAGCAGTTCCCAGGGATGGAGCACTGAAGCTTTCTTT

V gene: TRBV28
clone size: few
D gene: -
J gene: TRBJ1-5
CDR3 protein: CASSPPPSNQPQHF
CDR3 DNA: TGTGCCAGCAGCCCACCTCCAAGCAATCAGCCCCAGCATTTT

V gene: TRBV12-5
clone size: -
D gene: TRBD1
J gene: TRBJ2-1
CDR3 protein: CASGSLIGGAYNEQFF
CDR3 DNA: TGTGCTAGTGGTTCGCTAATAGGGGGCGCCTACAATGAGCAGTTCTTC

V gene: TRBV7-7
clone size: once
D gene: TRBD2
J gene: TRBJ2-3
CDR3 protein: CASSIGLAGLDTQYF
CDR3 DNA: TGTGCTAGCAGTATCGGACTAGCGGGTTTGGATACGCAGTATTTT

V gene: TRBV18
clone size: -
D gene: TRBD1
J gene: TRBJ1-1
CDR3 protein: CASSPQSRGTGTIGTEAFF
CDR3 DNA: TGTGCCAGCTCACCACAAAGCCGCGGGACAGGGACGATCGGGACTGAAGCTTTCTTT